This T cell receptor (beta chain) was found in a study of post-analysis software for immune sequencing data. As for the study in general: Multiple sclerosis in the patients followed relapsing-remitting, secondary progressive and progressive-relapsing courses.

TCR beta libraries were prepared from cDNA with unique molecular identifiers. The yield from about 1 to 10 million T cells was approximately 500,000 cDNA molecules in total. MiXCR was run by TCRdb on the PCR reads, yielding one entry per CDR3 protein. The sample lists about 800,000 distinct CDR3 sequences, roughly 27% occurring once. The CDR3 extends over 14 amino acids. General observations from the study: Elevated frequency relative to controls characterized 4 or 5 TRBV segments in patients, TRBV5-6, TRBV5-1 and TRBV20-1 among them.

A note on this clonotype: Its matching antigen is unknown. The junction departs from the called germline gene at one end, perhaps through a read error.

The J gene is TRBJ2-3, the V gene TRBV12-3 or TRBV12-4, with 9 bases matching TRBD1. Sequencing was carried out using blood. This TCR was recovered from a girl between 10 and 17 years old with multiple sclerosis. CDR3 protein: CASSHGQGTDAQYF. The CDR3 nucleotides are TGTGCCAGCAGTCACGGACAGGGGACAGATGCGCAGTATTTT.